The clone carrying this T cell receptor (beta chain) was detected ten times or more. No antigen is known for it. TCRdb reprocessed the 5' RACE reads via MiXCR and lists one record per CDR3 protein. Found here are more than 250,000 distinct CDR3 sequences, 9.5% to 13% of them singletons; the top ten hold roughly 9.5%. The data derive from a study of CD8 T cells in ankylosing spondylitis. Overall study findings and caveats: One TCR beta motif, made up of under ten highly homologous variants, appeared characteristic of ankylosing spondylitis blood. Clones that were linked to disease were CD8+ and were relatively rare in peripheral blood.

Sequencing was carried out using blood, either unsorted or a sorted T cell fraction (not recorded which). This receptor was taken from a female donor with ankylosing spondylitis or in good health (not recorded which).

CDR3: CSARGIEETQYF. The CDR3 DNA is TGCAGTGCTAGAGGGATCGAAGAGACCCAGTACTTC. The chain couples TRBV20-1 to TRBJ2-5; D remains unclear. The CDR3 spans 12 residues. Trimming pared 1 base from V and 3 bases from J, leaving 6 bases between. Germline CDR1 DFQATT, CDR2 SNEGSKA (reference sequence).